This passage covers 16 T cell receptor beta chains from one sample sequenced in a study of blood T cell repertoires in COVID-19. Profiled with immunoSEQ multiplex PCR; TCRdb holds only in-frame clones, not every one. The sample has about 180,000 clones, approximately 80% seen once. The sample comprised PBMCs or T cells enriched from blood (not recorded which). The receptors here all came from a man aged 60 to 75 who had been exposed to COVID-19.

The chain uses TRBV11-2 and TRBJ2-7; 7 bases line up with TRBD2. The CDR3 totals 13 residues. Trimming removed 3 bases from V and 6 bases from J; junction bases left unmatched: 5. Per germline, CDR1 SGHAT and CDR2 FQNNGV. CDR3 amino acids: CASSFGTKTEQYF. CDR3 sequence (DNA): TGTGCCAGCAGCTTTGGGACTAAAACCGAGCAGTACTTC.

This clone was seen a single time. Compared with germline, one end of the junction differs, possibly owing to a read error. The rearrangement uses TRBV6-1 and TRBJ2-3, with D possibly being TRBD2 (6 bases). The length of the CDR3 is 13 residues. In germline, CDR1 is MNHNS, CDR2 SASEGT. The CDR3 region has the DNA TGTGCCAGCAGAGAAGGGACTACAGATACGCAGTATTTT. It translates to CASREGTTDTQYF.

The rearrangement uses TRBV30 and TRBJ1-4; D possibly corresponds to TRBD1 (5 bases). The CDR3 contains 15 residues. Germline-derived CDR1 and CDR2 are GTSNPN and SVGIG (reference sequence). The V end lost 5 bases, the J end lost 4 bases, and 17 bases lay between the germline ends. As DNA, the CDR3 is TGTGCCTGGGTTGGGGCGGGGCAGGGTAATGAAAAACTGTTTTTT. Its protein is CAWVGAGQGNEKLFF.

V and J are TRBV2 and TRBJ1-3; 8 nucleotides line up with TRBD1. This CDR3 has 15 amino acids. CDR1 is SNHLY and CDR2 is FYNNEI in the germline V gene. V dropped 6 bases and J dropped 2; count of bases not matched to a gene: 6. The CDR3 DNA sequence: TGTGCCAGCAGACCCTCGACAGGGGCTGGAAACACCATATATTTT. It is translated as CASRPSTGAGNTIYF.

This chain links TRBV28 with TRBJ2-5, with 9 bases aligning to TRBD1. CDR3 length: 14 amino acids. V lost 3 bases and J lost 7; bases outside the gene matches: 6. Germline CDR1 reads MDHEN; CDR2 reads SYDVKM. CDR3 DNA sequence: TGTGCCAGCAGTTTCCGGGACAGGGACGGGACCCAGTACTTC. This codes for CASSFRDRDGTQYF.

This CDR3 reads CASSIFAGENNEQFF. Written as DNA, the CDR3 is TGTGCCAGTAGTATTTTTGCGGGGGAGAACAATGAGCAGTTCTTC. This chain uses TRBV19 with TRBJ2-1, with 7 bases matching TRBD2. Germline CDR1 LNHDA, CDR2 SQIVND (reference sequence). This CDR3 comprises 15 residues. The V gene end was trimmed by 3 bases and the J gene end by 5 bases; junction bases not matched to a gene: 7. The entire variable domain, with the rest obtained from reference TRBV19 and TRBJ2-1, is as follows: DGGITQSPKYLFRKEGQNVTLSCEQNLNHDAMYWYRQDPGQGLRLIYYSQIVNDFQKGDIAEGYSVSREKKESFPLTVTSAQKNPTAFYLCASSIFAGENNEQFFGPGTRLTVL.

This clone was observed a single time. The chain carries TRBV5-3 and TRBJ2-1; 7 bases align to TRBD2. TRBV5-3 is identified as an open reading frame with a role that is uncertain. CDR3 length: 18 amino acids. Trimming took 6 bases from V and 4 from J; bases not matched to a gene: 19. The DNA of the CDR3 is TGTGCCAGAATTGGGGGAGGGGCCTCCTATCCCTCATACAATGAGCAGTTCTTC. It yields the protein CARIGGGASYPSYNEQFF.

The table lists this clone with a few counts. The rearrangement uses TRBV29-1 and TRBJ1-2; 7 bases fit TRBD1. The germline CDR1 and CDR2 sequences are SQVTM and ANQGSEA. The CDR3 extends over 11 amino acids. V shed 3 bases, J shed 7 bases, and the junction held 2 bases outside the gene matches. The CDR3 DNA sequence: TGCAGCGTTGATAGACAGGGTGGCTACACCTTC. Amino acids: CSVDRQGGYTF.

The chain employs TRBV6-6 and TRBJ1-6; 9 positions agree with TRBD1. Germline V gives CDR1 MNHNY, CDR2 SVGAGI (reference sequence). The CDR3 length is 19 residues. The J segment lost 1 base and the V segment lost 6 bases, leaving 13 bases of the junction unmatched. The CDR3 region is CASRRHTKTGGSYNSPLHF. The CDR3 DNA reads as TGTGCCAGCAGACGACACACAAAGACAGGGGGATCCTATAATTCACCCCTCCACTTT.

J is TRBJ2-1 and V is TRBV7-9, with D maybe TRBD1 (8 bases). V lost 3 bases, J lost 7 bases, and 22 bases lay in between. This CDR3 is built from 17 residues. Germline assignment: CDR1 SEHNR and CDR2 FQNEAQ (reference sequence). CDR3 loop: CASSFPPTGVGGNEQFF. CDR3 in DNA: TGTGCCAGCAGCTTTCCCCCGACAGGGGTCGGGGGGAATGAGCAGTTCTTC.

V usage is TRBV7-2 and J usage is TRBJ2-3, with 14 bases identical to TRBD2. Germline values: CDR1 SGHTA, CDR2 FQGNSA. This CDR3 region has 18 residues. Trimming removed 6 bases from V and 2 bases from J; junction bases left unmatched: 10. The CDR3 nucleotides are TGTGCCAGCAGTTACGGACTAGCGGGAGGATGGAACACAGATACGCAGTATTTT. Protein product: CASSYGLAGGWNTDTQYF.

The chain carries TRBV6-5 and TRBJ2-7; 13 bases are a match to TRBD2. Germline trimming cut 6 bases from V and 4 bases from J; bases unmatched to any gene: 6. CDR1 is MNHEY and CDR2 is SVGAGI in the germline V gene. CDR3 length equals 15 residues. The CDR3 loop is CASSGTSGISYEQYF. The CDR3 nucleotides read TGTGCCAGCAGCGGGACTAGCGGGATTAGTTACGAGCAGTACTTC.

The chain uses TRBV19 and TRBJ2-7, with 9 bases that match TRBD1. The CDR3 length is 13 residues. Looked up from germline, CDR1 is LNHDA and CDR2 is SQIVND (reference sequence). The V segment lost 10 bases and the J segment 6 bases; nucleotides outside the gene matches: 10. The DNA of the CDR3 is TGTGCCACCACACAGGGGGCGGTGGCCGAGCAGTACTTC. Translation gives CATTQGAVAEQYF.

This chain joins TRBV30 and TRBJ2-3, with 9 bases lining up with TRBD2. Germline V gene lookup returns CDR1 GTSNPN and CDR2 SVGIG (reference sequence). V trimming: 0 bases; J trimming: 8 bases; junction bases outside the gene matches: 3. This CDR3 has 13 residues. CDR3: CAWSVLAGATQYF. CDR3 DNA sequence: TGTGCCTGGAGTGTCTTAGCGGGAGCTACGCAGTATTTT.

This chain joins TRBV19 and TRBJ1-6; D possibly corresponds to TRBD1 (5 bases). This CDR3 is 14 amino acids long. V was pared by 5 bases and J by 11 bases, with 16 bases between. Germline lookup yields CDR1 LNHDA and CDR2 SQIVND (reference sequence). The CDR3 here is CASSANTREAPLHF. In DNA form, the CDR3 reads TGTGCCAGTAGTGCGAACACCAGGGAGGCACCCCTCCACTTT.

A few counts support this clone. CDR3 coding DNA: TGTGCCAGCAGCCAAGACGGAGCCTATGGCTACACCTTC. This translates into CASSQDGAYGYTF. The rearrangement links TRBV14 to TRBJ1-2; D unclear. The germline V gene encodes CDR1 SGHDN and CDR2 FVKESK. The CDR3 extends over 13 amino acids. Trimming cost V 0 bases and J 4 bases, with 6 bases left between them.